These 17 T cell receptor beta chains were all obtained from the same sample, sequenced in a study of Ad26.COV2.S vaccination and SARS-CoV-2 variants. The treatment denotes: 15 to 20 received Ad26.COV2.S at low or high dose, single or two shots; a few received placebo; per-sample allocation not given. Sampling was done on day 63 after the first vaccine or placebo injection. Assay used: immunoSEQ multiplex PCR; TCRdb lists only in-frame clones, some missing. The data show some 520,000 clones, roughly nine tenths seen once. The sequences come from peripheral blood, collected in a trial of Ad26.COV2.S vaccine versus placebo. All receptors come from a person aged 18-65 years who received the Ad26.COV2.S COVID-19 vaccine or a placebo.

The CDR3 loop reads CASSFTIRPSGANVLTF. The DNA of the CDR3 is TGTGCCAGCAGCTTTACGATCCGGCCCTCTGGGGCCAACGTCCTGACTTTC. The V gene is TRBV7-3, the J gene TRBJ2-6; D not resolved. V was shortened by 3 bases and J by 0 bases, with 12 bases between the two germline ends. The germline V gene encodes CDR1 SGHTA and CDR2 FQGTGA. The CDR3 runs to 17 residues.

J is TRBJ2-3 and V is TRBV5-1; D is perhaps TRBD1 (5 bases). This CDR3 comprises 13 residues. Deletions cut 3 bases from V and 4 bases from J, with 9 bases between. Germline V lookup: CDR1 SGHRS, CDR2 YFSETQ. The CDR3 sequence is CASSSQVADTQYF. The CDR3 DNA follows: TGCGCCAGCAGCTCACAGGTAGCAGATACGCAGTATTTT.

This sequence joins TRBV12-3 or TRBV12-4 and TRBJ2-1; TRBD2 matches at 10 bases. The CDR3 is 13 amino acids. The junction had 0 bases not matched to a gene; V was cut back by 2 bases and J by 8 bases. DNA of the CDR3: TGTGCCAGCAGTTTACTAGCGGGAGATGAGCAGTTCTTC. Encoded protein: CASSLLAGDEQFF.

This sequence joins TRBV3-1 (or the pseudogene TRBV3-2) and TRBJ2-6, with D uncertain. Trimming took 3 bases from V and 3 from J, leaving 9 bases between them. Germline CDR1 LGHDT, CDR2 YNNKEL (reference sequence). CDR3 size: 15 residues. CDR3 protein: CASSQQGGGANVLTF. DNA for the CDR3: TGTGCCAGCAGCCAGCAAGGTGGTGGGGCCAACGTCCTGACTTTC.

The chain carries TRBV15 and TRBJ2-5, with D unclear. CDR1 is LNHNV and CDR2 is YYDKDF in the germline V gene (reference sequence). Trimming pared 1 base from V and 5 bases from J, leaving 11 bases between. This CDR3 region has 14 residues. CDR3 amino acids: CATSRGTPGETQYF. CDR3 in DNA: TGTGCCACCAGCAGAGGGACGCCTGGGGAGACCCAGTACTTC.

The V and J genes are TRBV13 and TRBJ2-5; D gene ambiguous. CDR1 PRHDT and CDR2 FYEKMQ come from the germline V gene (reference sequence). V lost 5 bases and J 4 bases, leaving 14 bases between the germline ends. The CDR3 runs 14 residues. The CDR3 here is CASSPWAPGETQYF. The CDR3 DNA sequence: TGTGCCAGCAGCCCCTGGGCCCCGGGAGAGACCCAGTACTTC.

This clone was counted a few times. The chain is built from TRBV4-3 and TRBJ2-7; 9 bases match TRBD1. Germline trimming cut 1 base from V and 5 bases from J; bases unmatched to any gene: 6. CDR3 length equals 15 residues. Germline V CDR1 and CDR2: LGHNA, YSLEER. The CDR3 here is CASSQADRGSDEQYF. The CDR3 DNA sequence: TGCGCCAGCAGCCAAGCGGACAGGGGAAGCGACGAGCAGTACTTC.

The chain combines TRBV19 with TRBJ1-4, with a possible D match to TRBD1 (5 bases). Germline values: CDR1 LNHDA, CDR2 SQIVND (reference sequence). V shed 4 bases and J shed 1 base, with 13 bases lying between them. The CDR3 runs 16 residues. CDR3 DNA sequence: TGTGCCAGTAGTACCGGGACCGCCCTAACTAATGAAAAACTGTTTTTT. It codes for CASSTGTALTNEKLFF.

This rearrangement joins TRBV28 to TRBJ1-1; D is undetermined. In germline, CDR1 is MDHEN, CDR2 SYDVKM. The CDR3 totals 12 residues. Between the trimmed V and J ends, which lost 7 bases and 0 bases, there was a span of 6 bases. In nucleotides, the CDR3 is TGTGCCAGCATGGAGATGAACACTGAAGCTTTCTTT. This codes for CASMEMNTEAFF.

This clone was observed a handful of times. The chain carries TRBV28 and TRBJ1-4, with D hard to call. V shed 7 bases and J shed 5 bases, with 17 bases lying between them. CDR1 and CDR2 (germline): MDHEN, SYDVKM. CDR3 size: 15 residues. The CDR3 bases are TGTGCCAGCACCCCCGGGCGGGCTTACAATGAAAAACTGTTTTTT. It codes for CASTPGRAYNEKLFF.

V and J are TRBV7-2 and TRBJ1-2; maybe TRBD1 (5 bases). The ends were cut back, 0 bases at V and 6 bases at J, with 20 bases in the middle. The CDR3 contains 17 residues. Germline CDR1 SGHTA, CDR2 FQGNSA. In DNA, the CDR3 is TGTGCCAGCAGCTTAGCAAGGTTGGGGGGACGAGAGGATGGCTACACCTTC. This codes for CASSLARLGGREDGYTF.

This chain uses TRBV27 with TRBJ2-5, with a weak D call TRBD2 (5 bases). Germline V lookup: CDR1 MNHEY, CDR2 SMNVEV (reference sequence). CDR3 length: 13 amino acids. V lost 5 bases, J lost 2 bases, and 9 bases lay in between. CDR3: CASSEGEQETQYF. CDR3 DNA sequence: TGTGCCAGCAGTGAGGGAGAGCAAGAGACCCAGTACTTC.

The chain uses TRBV5-1 and TRBJ2-7, with a weak D call TRBD2 (6 bases). Per germline, CDR1 SGHRS and CDR2 YFSETQ. This CDR3 has 16 residues. Trimming cost V 5 bases and J 0 bases, with 18 bases left between them. The CDR3 sequence: CASRSKSGPTSYEQYF. CDR3 bases: TGCGCCAGCAGATCAAAAAGCGGGCCGACCTCCTACGAGCAGTACTTC.

The chain recombines TRBV5-4 with TRBJ1-1; 8 bases line up with TRBD1. The length of the CDR3 is 17 residues. CDR1 is SGHNT, CDR2 YYREEE, per germline (reference sequence). The J segment lost 2 bases and the V segment lost 4 bases, leaving 13 bases of the junction unmatched. The CDR3 region is CASSPVDRGNLNTEAFF. The CDR3 DNA reads TGTGCCAGCAGCCCAGTCGACAGGGGAAACCTTAACACTGAAGCTTTCTTT.

V and J are TRBV6-6 and TRBJ1-4; TRBD1 aligns across 9 bases. The germline V gene encodes CDR1 MNHNY and CDR2 SVGAGI (reference sequence). V lost 8 bases and J lost 7; bases outside the gene matches: 11. This CDR3 comprises 15 residues. The CDR3 sequence is CASSLRQGGSEKLFF. The DNA for the CDR3 is TGTGCCAGCTCTCTCCGACAGGGGGGAAGTGAAAAACTGTTTTTT.

This clone came up a few times. The V gene is TRBV30, the J gene TRBJ1-2; no definite D call. Between the trimmed V and J ends, which lost 3 bases and 4 bases, there was a span of 18 bases. Germline V lookup: CDR1 GTSNPN, CDR2 SVGIG (reference sequence). The CDR3 length is 15 residues. CDR3 residues: CAWRAKAARTYGYTF. CDR3 sequence (DNA): TGTGCCTGGAGGGCCAAGGCAGCGCGGACCTATGGCTACACCTTC.

The gene calls are TRBV7-2 and TRBJ1-1; D is ambiguous. Germline CDR1 and CDR2: SGHTA and FQGNSA. CDR3 length equals 16 residues. V was clipped by 4 bases and J by 1 base, with 16 bases between them. CDR3 region: CASSSTYDATNTEAFF. The DNA for the CDR3 is TGTGCCAGCAGCTCAACCTACGACGCGACGAACACTGAAGCTTTCTTT.